This T cell receptor (beta chain) emerged from a study of blood T cell repertoires in COVID-19. One Seattle source followed patients from active infection through their disease course. With 0 bases removed from V and 4 bases from J, the gap between germline ends came to 18 bases. The length of the CDR3 is 18 residues. The germline V gene has CDR1 MGHRA and CDR2 YSYEKL. Some clones are missing from TCRdb's copy, which holds only in-frame ones; the method was immunoSEQ multiplex PCR. The sample lists about 300,000 clones; roughly 83% were seen once. V is TRBV4-1 and J is TRBJ2-2; tentatively, D is TRBD1 (6 bases). The TCR originated in a human donor with COVID-19, enrolled during active disease. The donor label of this sample is uncertain. Sequenced: peripheral blood. The CDR3 loop is CASSQDFGSVGGTGELFF. As DNA, the CDR3 is TGCGCCAGCAGCCAAGACTTCGGTAGCGTAGGGGGCACCGGGGAGCTGTTTTTT.